The rows below give T cell receptor beta chains drawn from one sample of a study of T-cell memory formation after mild COVID-19. TCRdb re-analysed the 5' RACE reads in MiXCR, keeping a single row per CDR3 protein. The sample yields 200,000 to 250,000 distinct CDR3 sequences, under 12% seen once. The source material was PBMCs or a T cell subset sorted from them (not recorded which). Receptors were obtained from a man between 18 and 35 years old who had mild COVID-19 (a few samples of this study predate the infection). Cell type and time point are not known. Each CDR3 is given with its conserved first and last residue. A D gene is named only where the DNA matches it firmly. A clone size is listed for some rows: how often the clone was seen (once, few, many), or a class if it is expanded.

V: TRBV4-2; D: -; J: TRBJ1-2; size: many; DNA: TGTGCCAGCAGCCAAGACACCTATGGCTACACCTTC; CDR3: CASSQDTYGYTF
V: TRBV6-5; D: TRBD1; J: TRBJ2-3; size: -; DNA: TGTGCCAGCACTGGGACAGGGGTAGATACGCAGTATTTT; CDR3: CASTGTGVDTQYF
V: TRBV19; D: TRBD1; J: TRBJ1-1; size: few; DNA: TGTGCCAGTACCGACAGGGGAATGGCTGAAGCTTTCTTT; CDR3: CASTDRGMAEAFF
V: TRBV5-1; D: -; J: TRBJ1-4; size: -; DNA: TGCGCCAGCAGCTTGGTCGTTTTGGGGGCTGGTGAAAAACTGTTTTTT; CDR3: CASSLVVLGAGEKLFF
V: TRBV12-3/TRBV12-4; D: -; J: TRBJ2-5; size: -; DNA: TGTGCCAGCAGTCCCCCAGGGCGGAGGGGGGGAGAGACCCAGTACTTC; CDR3: CASSPPGRRGGETQYF
V: TRBV6-2/TRBV6-3; D: TRBD2; J: TRBJ2-3; size: few; DNA: TGTGCCAGCCGCTCTTGGGCGGGGGGGCCTGATACGCAGTATTTT; CDR3: CASRSWAGGPDTQYF
V: TRBV2; D: -; J: TRBJ1-6; size: few; DNA: TGTGCCAGCACCCGGGTGTCGGGTAATTCACCCCTCCACTTT; CDR3: CASTRVSGNSPLHF
V: TRBV19; D: TRBD1; J: TRBJ1-1; size: few; DNA: TGTGCCAGCAACAGGGGGCGCGGGAACACTGAAGCTTTCTTT; CDR3: CASNRGRGNTEAFF
V: TRBV2; D: TRBD2; J: TRBJ2-3; size: few; DNA: TGTGCCAGTGTAGCGGGGGAGATCACAGATACGCAGTATTTT; CDR3: CASVAGEITDTQYF
V: TRBV5-1; D: TRBD1; J: TRBJ1-3; size: few; DNA: TGCGCCAGCAGCTACCAGGGGGCGGTTGGAAACACCATATATTTT; CDR3: CASSYQGAVGNTIYF
V: TRBV7-3; D: -; J: TRBJ2-1; size: -; DNA: TGTGCCAGCAGCTTAGGTACTCAAACCTACAATGAGCAGTTCTTC; CDR3: CASSLGTQTYNEQFF
V: TRBV28; D: -; J: TRBJ1-1; size: few; DNA: TGTGCCAGCAGAACAAGGCACACTGAAGCTTTCTTT; CDR3: CASRTRHTEAFF
V: TRBV5-6; D: TRBD1; J: TRBJ2-3; size: many; DNA: TGTGCCAGCAGCAGGACAGGGACAGTTCCAGATACGCAGTATTTT; CDR3: CASSRTGTVPDTQYF
V: TRBV10-1; D: -; J: TRBJ1-6; size: -; DNA: TGCGCCAGCAGCGCCGCAAGGGGCGAGGGTTCACCCCTCCACTTT; CDR3: CASSAARGEGSPLHF
V: TRBV7-3; D: TRBD1; J: TRBJ2-1; size: -; DNA: TGTGCCAGCAGCCCTTCACAGGGGATGGGGAATGAGCAGTTCTTC; CDR3: CASSPSQGMGNEQFF
V: TRBV20-1; D: TRBD1; J: TRBJ1-2; size: few; DNA: TGCAGTGCTAGAGCCCCGGGACAGAAGTATGGCTACACCTTC; CDR3: CSARAPGQKYGYTF